The clone carrying this T cell receptor (beta chain) was seen only a few times. Antigen specificity is unknown. The data derive from a study of T cells after posttransplantation cyclophosphamide. Regarding the study as a whole: Later blood repertoires were often dominated by clones from the donor CD8+ memory compartment. Recipient CMV seropositivity and CMV reactivation strongly tracked TRB clonality.

This CDR3 is built from 12 residues. Germline CDR1 is SNHLY and CDR2 is FYNNEI. Trimming shortened V by 6 bases and J by 5 bases, and 10 bases separated the two germline ends. Cells defined as naive were viable CD3+CD4+ or CD3+CD8+ and CCR7+CD45RA+CD45RO-CD95-CD27+CD28+. Sequencing used immunoSEQ multiplex PCR; TCRdb keeps in-frame clones, though not all of them. Here the sample spans under 35,000 clones, 90% to 95% being singletons. The rearrangement uses TRBV2 and TRBJ1-1; D unclear. This clonotype was sampled from a woman aged 55-70 years in good health, CMV-negative, and a related stem cell transplant donor. The source material was naive CD4+ T cells sorted from PBMCs. The CDR3: CASRVGRTEAFF. The CDR3 coding sequence is TGTGCCAGCAGAGTCGGGAGGACTGAAGCTTTCTTT.